A selection of T cell receptor beta chains follows, all from one sample in a study of Graves' ophthalmopathy and Graves' hyperthyroidism. TCRdb ran MiXCR on the multiplex PCR reads and lists one entry per CDR3 protein. The sample holds some 390,000 distinct CDR3 sequences, approximately 16% seen once. Specimen: peripheral blood. These receptors all come from a woman aged 18 to 35 with Graves' ophthalmopathy. Both conserved end residues are part of each CDR3. The D gene is left open where the match is weak. The listing skips clone size in some rows; elsewhere it reads once, few, many or a size class.

TRBV7-9,NA,NA,TRBJ2-2,TGTGCCAGCGGACCCGGGCCTATGTACAACGGGGAGCTGTTTTTT,CASGPGPMYNGELFF
TRBV5-8,NA,TRBD2,TRBJ2-1,TGTGCCAGCAGCTTGGCTAGCGGGCACAATGAGCAGTTCTTC,CASSLASGHNEQFF
TRBV6-2/TRBV6-3,NA,TRBD2,TRBJ2-7,TGTGCCAGCAACGACGCGGAGGGGACTAGGGATTACGAGCAGTACTTC,CASNDAEGTRDYEQYF
TRBV7-3,NA,NA,TRBJ1-2,TGTGCCAGCAGCTTAGGGGTCGGGGCTCGGGGCTACACCTTC,CASSLGVGARGYTF
TRBV29-1,many,NA,TRBJ1-1,TGCAGCGTGACACTGAACACTGAAGCTTTCTTT,CSVTLNTEAFF
TRBV5-4,many,NA,TRBJ1-1,TGTGCCAGCAGCTTGGGATCGATGAACACTGAAGCTTTCTTT,CASSLGSMNTEAFF
TRBV6-1,many,NA,TRBJ1-5,TGTGCCAGCAGCAAACCGACAAGTTATAGCAATCAGCCCCAGCATTTT,CASSKPTSYSNQPQHF
TRBV28,many,NA,TRBJ2-2,TGTGCCAGCAGTGAGGCCGCGAACACCGGGGAGCTGTTTTTT,CASSEAANTGELFF
TRBV6-1,many,TRBD2,TRBJ2-5,TGTGCCAGCGAGGGACTAGCGAACCCCCAAGAGACCCAGTACTTC,CASEGLANPQETQYF
TRBV7-6,NA,TRBD2,TRBJ2-7,TGTGCCAGCAGCCCGGGACTAGAAAGATTCGAGCAGTACTTC,CASSPGLERFEQYF
TRBV24-1,many,TRBD1,TRBJ2-2,TGTGCCACCAGAACCGGGACAGGGGTGTTCGGGGAGCTGTTTTTT,CATRTGTGVFGELFF
TRBV6-2/TRBV6-3,NA,TRBD2,TRBJ2-2,TGTGCCAGCAGACCCCTAGCGGGGGGGCTTGCCGGGGAGCTGTTTTTT,CASRPLAGGLAGELFF
TRBV4-1,many,TRBD1,TRBJ2-7,TGCGCCAGCAGCCAAACATCTGGCCGGGACAGGGTCTACGAGCAGTACTTC,CASSQTSGRDRVYEQYF
TRBV13,many,TRBD2,TRBJ2-7,TGTGCCAGCAGCCCCTCTAGCGGGGGTCGACGTAAGGAGCAGTACTTC,CASSPSSGGRRKEQYF
TRBV5-1,many,TRBD2,TRBJ2-7,TGCGCCAGCAGCCGTACTAGCGGAGGGGACTACGAGCAGTACTTC,CASSRTSGGDYEQYF
TRBV12-3/TRBV12-4,many,NA,TRBJ1-1,TGTGCCAGCAGGAACACAGGGAACACTGAAGCTTTCTTT,CASRNTGNTEAFF
TRBV29-1,few,NA,TRBJ2-4,TGCAGCGTTGAAGCCAATAGGGACGGTGGAATTCAGTACTTC,CSVEANRDGGIQYF
TRBV6-2/TRBV6-3,many,TRBD2,TRBJ2-5,TGTGCCAGCAGTTTGACTAGCGTTGAGACCCAGTACTTC,CASSLTSVETQYF
TRBV6-5,NA,NA,TRBJ1-3,TGTGCCAGCAGTTACCTCGGGGGGGGACCTGGAAACACCATATATTTT,CASSYLGGGPGNTIYF
TRBV6-2/TRBV6-3,many,NA,TRBJ2-5,TGTGCCAGCAGTTACTCCCGATCAGACGACAGCCAAGAGACCCAGTACTTC,CASSYSRSDDSQETQYF
TRBV4-3,many,NA,TRBJ2-7,TGCGCCAGCAGCCAAGCCAGGGGTCACGAGCAGTACTTC,CASSQARGHEQYF
TRBV25-1,NA,NA,TRBJ1-2,TGTGCCAGCAGTAACCCGGACAGTCGTCGAGGCTACACCTTC,CASSNPDSRRGYTF
TRBV27,NA,NA,TRBJ1-5,TGTGCCAGCGGACTACTCTACCGTGGTCAGCCCCAGCATTTT,CASGLLYRGQPQHF
TRBV6-5,many,TRBD1,TRBJ2-7,TGTGCCACCCACGGGACAGGGAGGGAATACGAGCAGTACTTC,CATHGTGREYEQYF
TRBV11-1,many,TRBD1,TRBJ1-2,TGTGCCAGCAGCTTAGCCCGGGACAGTCACTATGGCTACACCTTC,CASSLARDSHYGYTF
TRBV25-1,many,TRBD1,TRBJ2-7,TGTGCCAGCAGTGGTAGACAGGGAATAAACGAGCAGTACTTC,CASSGRQGINEQYF
TRBV18,few,NA,TRBJ2-2,TGTGCCAGCTCGGCGCGGGACGGCCGCCCCGGGGAGCTGTTTTTT,CASSARDGRPGELFF
TRBV6-1,many,TRBD1,TRBJ2-2,TGTGCCAGCAGTGAATTGGGACAGGGCGAGACCGGGGAGCTGTTTTTT,CASSELGQGETGELFF
TRBV4-3,many,NA,TRBJ2-5,TGCGCCAGCAGCCAATCATTTGGCTATCAAGAGACCCAGTACTTC,CASSQSFGYQETQYF
TRBV30,many,TRBD1,TRBJ1-2,TGTGCCTGGAGTGTATCCCGGACAGGGGACTATGGCTACACCTTC,CAWSVSRTGDYGYTF
TRBV27,many,NA,TRBJ2-5,TGTGCCAGCAGTTCGACTGGGGAGACCCAGTACTTC,CASSSTGETQYF
TRBV18,NA,NA,TRBJ1-1,TGTGCCAGCTCACAGAGACCGGGACCCTTGAACACTGAAGCTTTCTTT,CASSQRPGPLNTEAFF
TRBV28,many,TRBD1,TRBJ1-5,TGTGCCAGCAGTCCGACAGGGGGTCCCAATCAGCCCCAGCATTTT,CASSPTGGPNQPQHF
TRBV29-1,NA,NA,TRBJ1-1,TGCAGCGTTCAGTCACAGGGAAACACTGAAGCTTTCTTT,CSVQSQGNTEAFF
TRBV12-3/TRBV12-4,many,NA,TRBJ1-2,TGTGCCAGCAAACCTTCCGGGACACATAGGGACTATGGCTACACCTTC,CASKPSGTHRDYGYTF
TRBV6-1,many,NA,TRBJ2-5,TGTGCCAGCATTAGGAAAGAGACCCAGTACTTC,CASIRKETQYF
TRBV30,many,NA,TRBJ1-5,TGTGCCTGGAGTGTCAGGGATACTCAGCCCCAGCATTTT,CAWSVRDTQPQHF
TRBV6-1,NA,NA,TRBJ2-3,TGTGCCAGCGCGTCGGATACGCAGTATTTT,CASASDTQYF
TRBV3-1,many,TRBD2,TRBJ2-5,TGTGCCAGCAGCCAAGAAGGCTCAAGCGGGAGCCACCAAGAGACCCAGTACTTC,CASSQEGSSGSHQETQYF
TRBV19,many,TRBD1,TRBJ1-2,TGTGCCATTTGGGACAGGGGTATTGATGGCTACACCTTC,CAIWDRGIDGYTF
TRBV28,NA,TRBD2,TRBJ2-7,TGTGCCAGCAGCCCCGGACTAGCGGAGGCCTACGAGCAGTACTTC,CASSPGLAEAYEQYF
TRBV6-9,many,NA,TRBJ1-5,TGTGCCAGCAGTTACAGGGCCTTCCAGGGGAGCAATCAGCCCCAGCATTTT,CASSYRAFQGSNQPQHF
TRBV30,many,TRBD2,TRBJ2-7,TGTGCCTGGGAAGGGCAGCGGGGGCCCTACGAGCAGTACTTC,CAWEGQRGPYEQYF
TRBV30,many,NA,TRBJ1-1,TGTGCCTTTCAGCAGGGATTCGGGACTGAAGCTTTCTTT,CAFQQGFGTEAFF
TRBV11-2,many,NA,TRBJ1-1,TGTGCCAGCAGCCTACGATCAGGGGTAGCCACTGAAGCTTTCTTT,CASSLRSGVATEAFF
TRBV28,many,NA,TRBJ2-7,TGTGCCAGCAGACTTTCGACGGATCCTAGGGAGCAGTACTTC,CASRLSTDPREQYF
TRBV11-2,many,NA,TRBJ1-5,TGTGCCAGCAGCCTTGGACAGTTACCCAATCAGCCCCAGCATTTT,CASSLGQLPNQPQHF
TRBV19,many,NA,TRBJ1-2,TGTGCCAGTAGCCTCGGGCTGAGAGGCTACACCTTC,CASSLGLRGYTF
TRBV11-1,many,NA,TRBJ1-1,TGTGCCAGCAGCCCCCCGGCTCCTGAAGCTTTCTTT,CASSPPAPEAFF
TRBV6-2/TRBV6-3,many,NA,TRBJ1-3,TGTGCCAGCAGTTCCGTGAGGGATGGAAACACCATATATTTT,CASSSVRDGNTIYF
TRBV10-1,many,NA,TRBJ1-1,TGCACCAGCAGTGAGAGCAGGACTAGGACTGAAGCTTTCTTT,CTSSESRTRTEAFF
TRBV4-1,many,TRBD1,TRBJ1-1,TGCGCCAGCAGCCAAGATCTGAAGGGGGCGAACACTGAAGCTTTCTTT,CASSQDLKGANTEAFF
TRBV30,many,NA,TRBJ1-2,TGTGCCTGGAATGCTGGGACTAACTATGGCTACACCTTC,CAWNAGTNYGYTF
TRBV6-5,NA,NA,TRBJ1-5,TGTGCCAGCAGTTTGATTGGGGTTCGACAGCCCCAGCATTTT,CASSLIGVRQPQHF